The 12 T cell receptor beta chains below come from one sample, sequenced in a study of kidney transplant recipient with SARS-CoV-2 infection. TCRdb processed the reads anew with MiXCR; each CDR3 protein has one entry. The data show under 300,000 distinct CDR3 sequences, with 25% to 30% seen just once and less than 8.5% held by the top ten. This material consisted of a blood sample, taken at baseline and between days 110 and 120 from a kidney transplant recipient. These TCRs come from a male patient aged 30 to 40 who had COVID-19 and was a kidney transplant recipient. T cells may partly derive from the graft donor.

At least ten counts were recorded for this clonotype. The chain employs TRBV9 and TRBJ2-7; 7 bases map to TRBD2. The CDR3 is 15 residues long. Looked up from germline, CDR1 is SGDLS and CDR2 is YYNGEE. Trimming at V came to 0 bases and at J to 9 bases, leaving 12 bases not matched to a gene. CDR3 sequence reads: CASSVGYRTRSWQYV. In nucleotides, the CDR3 is TGTGCCAGCAGCGTAGGCTATCGGACTAGATCTTGGCAGTACGTC.

This clonotype has only a few counts. The rearrangement joins TRBV29-1 to TRBJ1-1; perhaps TRBD1 as D (6 bases). V was pared by 5 bases and J by 4 bases, with 8 bases between. CDR3 size: 11 residues. Germline CDR1 reads SQVTM; CDR2 reads ANQGSEA. CDR3 coding DNA: TGCAGCGTTTCGACAGGCACTGAAGCTTTCTTT. Residues: CSVSTGTEAFF.

This clonotype appeared many times. The chain is built from TRBV3-1 and TRBJ1-2, with TRBD1 as a possible D gene (5 bases). Trimming took 7 bases from V and 8 from J, leaving 20 bases between them. Germline V lookup: CDR1 LGHDT, CDR2 YNNKEL (reference sequence). The CDR3 extends over 14 amino acids. This CDR3 reads CASTPAGTTSGYTF. For the CDR3, the DNA is TGTGCCAGCACCCCCGCGGGGACCACGAGCGGCTACACCTTC. Full variable domain (outside the CDR3, taken from reference TRBV3-1 and TRBJ1-2): DTAVSQTPKYLVTQMGNDKSIKCEQNLGHDTMYWYKQDSKKFLKIMFSYNNKELIINETVPNRFSPKSPDKAHLNLHINSLELGDSAVYFCASTPAGTTSGYTFGSGTRLTVV.

This clonotype was found many times. CDR3 in DNA: TGTGCCTGCCCGGGGAGCTTTAGGGCGCCGAACACCGGGGAGCTGTTTTTT. Translated: CACPGSFRAPNTGELFF. V and J are TRBV30 and TRBJ2-2; D may be TRBD2 (5 bases). Looked up from germline, CDR1 is GTSNPN and CDR2 is SVGIG (reference sequence). V dropped 6 bases and J dropped 0 bases, with 20 bases sitting between them. This CDR3 comprises 17 residues.

On this clonotype itself: A read error may explain this, as a much larger clone is one base away. No conserved phenylalanine or tryptophan ends this CDR3, so it is likely a read error. J is TRBJ2-7 and V is TRBV20-1, with D perhaps matching TRBD2 (6 bases). The CDR3 has 15 residues. Germline CDR1 and CDR2: DFQATT and SNEGSKA (reference sequence). Between the trimmed V and J ends, which lost 0 bases and 3 bases, there was a span of 15 bases. The CDR3 sequence is CSARDLSGRNYEQYL. The CDR3 DNA reads TGCAGTGCTAGAGATTTAAGCGGGCGGAACTACGAGCAGTACCTC.

On this clonotype itself: Without the conserved terminal phenylalanine or tryptophan, this CDR3 likely stems from a read error. The J gene is TRBJ2-1, the V gene TRBV7-8; possible D gene TRBD2, 6 bases. Germline V lookup: CDR1 SGHVS, CDR2 FQNEAQ. The CDR3 runs to 15 residues. Trimming removed 4 bases at V and 6 bases at J, with 16 bases between. In DNA, the CDR3 is TGTGCCAGCAGCTCTCCCGGGCGGGACGGCAATGAGCAGTTCCTC. Encoded protein: CASSSPGRDGNEQFL.

This sequence joins TRBV3-1 and TRBJ2-5; unclear D gene. The CDR3 consists of 17 residues. V was shortened by 9 bases and J by 5 bases, with 28 bases between the two germline ends. The germline V gene encodes CDR1 LGHDT and CDR2 YNNKEL (reference sequence). CDR3: CASSTATPIPFSETQYF. CDR3 DNA: TGTGCCAGTAGCACCGCCACTCCCATTCCTTTCTCTGAGACCCAGTACTTC.

A note on this clonotype: A much more abundant neighbour one base away suggests this may be a read error. Since the CDR3 does not end with the conserved phenylalanine or tryptophan, this likely comes from a read error. The genes are TRBV29-1 and TRBJ2-5, with 7 bases fitting TRBD2. The DNA end is a closer match to TRBJ2-7, so the J assignment may be wrong. The CDR3 has 14 residues. Per the germline V gene, CDR1 is SQVTM and CDR2 is ANQGSEA. CDR3 region: CSVVGPAGAYEQYL. CDR3 DNA sequence: TGCAGCGTTGTAGGCCCGGCGGGAGCCTACGAGCAGTACCTC.

This clonotype appeared many times. V gene TRBV5-4 combines with J gene TRBJ2-7, with D possibly being TRBD2 (5 bases). The V gene lost 0 bases and the J gene lost 5 bases, with 12 bases spanning the gap. The CDR3 covers 14 residues. Germline V gene sequence: CDR1 SGHNT, CDR2 YYREEE (reference sequence). The CDR3 region has the DNA TGTGCCAGCAGCTTGGACGGGGAAGTCCACGAGCAGTACTTC. The encoded protein is CASSLDGEVHEQYF.

This clonotype was observed many times. The rearrangement links TRBV12-3 or TRBV12-4 to TRBJ1-5, with a weak D call TRBD1 (5 bases). V was trimmed by 1 base and J by 6 bases, leaving 10 bases between them. This CDR3 spans 14 amino acids. CDR3 sequence reads: CASSLGKGTQPQHF. CDR3 coding DNA: TGTGCCAGCAGTTTAGGGAAGGGGACTCAGCCCCAGCATTTT.

This clonotype was seen repeatedly, ten times or more. V gene TRBV2 combines with J gene TRBJ1-2; no definite D call. Trimming removed 6 bases from V and 5 bases from J, with 10 bases in between. In germline, CDR1 is SNHLY, CDR2 FYNNEI. This CDR3 has 12 amino acids. CDR3 bases: TGTGCCAGCAGACCTAACACGTATGGCTACACCTTC. Its protein product is CASRPNTYGYTF.

This clonotype was seen ten or more times. The chain uses TRBV2 and TRBJ1-2; D gene uncertain. V lost 2 bases to trimming and J lost 4 bases, with 11 bases between them. The CDR3 contains 14 residues. Germline assignment: CDR1 SNHLY and CDR2 FYNNEI. The CDR3 coding sequence is TGTGCCAGCAGTGAAAGATCCCGTGTCTATGGCTACACCTTC. It codes for CASSERSRVYGYTF.